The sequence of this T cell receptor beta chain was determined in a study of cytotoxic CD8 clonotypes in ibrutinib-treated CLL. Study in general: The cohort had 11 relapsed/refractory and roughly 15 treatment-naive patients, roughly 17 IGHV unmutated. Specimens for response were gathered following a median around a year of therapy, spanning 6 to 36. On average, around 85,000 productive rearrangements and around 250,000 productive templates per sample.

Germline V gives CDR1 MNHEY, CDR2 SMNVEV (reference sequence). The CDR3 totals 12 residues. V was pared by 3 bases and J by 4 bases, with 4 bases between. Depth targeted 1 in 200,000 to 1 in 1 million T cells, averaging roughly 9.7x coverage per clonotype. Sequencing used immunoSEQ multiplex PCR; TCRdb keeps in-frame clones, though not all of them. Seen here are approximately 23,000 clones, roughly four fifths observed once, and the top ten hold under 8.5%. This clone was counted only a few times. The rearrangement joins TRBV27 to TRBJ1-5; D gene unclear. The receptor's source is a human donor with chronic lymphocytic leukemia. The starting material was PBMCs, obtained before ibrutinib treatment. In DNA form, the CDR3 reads TGTGCCAGCAGTTTTGGGAATCAGCCCCAGCATTTT. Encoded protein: CASSFGNQPQHF.